Below are 10 T cell receptor beta chains sequenced from a single sample in a study of blood T cell repertoires in COVID-19. The table came from immunoSEQ multiplex PCR; TCRdb's copy has only in-frame clones and leaves some out. In the table there are a few hundred thousand clones, nearly 85% of which are singletons. The sample consisted of peripheral blood. The receptors were sampled from a woman under 40 with COVID-19, enrolled during active disease.

This sequence joins TRBV6-5 and TRBJ1-3; a possible D gene is TRBD1 (6 bases). Germline values: CDR1 MNHEY, CDR2 SVGAGI. V lost 6 bases to trimming and J lost 1 base, with 13 bases between them. The CDR3 spans 15 residues. CDR3 amino acids: CASRLAGESGNTIYF. The CDR3 nucleotides are TGTGCCAGCAGGCTTGCAGGGGAATCTGGAAACACCATATATTTT.

The rearrangement joins TRBV6-2 or TRBV6-3 to TRBJ2-1, with 9 bases matching TRBD2. With 5 bases clipped from V and 7 bases from J, the junction kept 12 bases outside the gene matches. Germline-derived CDR1 and CDR2 are MNHEY and SVGEGT. CDR3 size: 16 residues. CDR3: CASSLIGSGRSNEQFF. The CDR3 nucleotides are TGTGCCAGCAGTCTGATCGGTAGCGGGAGATCAAATGAGCAGTTCTTC.

J is TRBJ2-4 and V is TRBV4-2, with D uncertain. Germline V gene data show CDR1 as LGHNA and CDR2 as YNFKEQ. The V end was cut by 0 bases, the J end by 8 bases, with 11 bases between. The CDR3 length is 14 residues. CDR3 nucleotides: TGTGCCAGCAGCCAAGAAAGTATAGATGACATTCAGTACTTC. It is translated as CASSQESIDDIQYF.

The rearrangement links TRBV5-1 to TRBJ2-7; D may be TRBD2 (6 bases). This CDR3 has 15 amino acids. The V end lost 1 base, the J end lost 0 bases, and 11 bases lay between the germline ends. The germline CDR1 and CDR2 sequences are SGHRS and YFSETQ. CDR3 in amino acids: CASSLQGGNSYEQYF. The DNA for the CDR3 is TGCGCCAGCAGCTTGCAGGGAGGTAACTCCTACGAGCAGTACTTC.

The chain is built from TRBV4-3 and TRBJ2-3; TRBD2 is a possible D gene (5 bases). The CDR3 runs 17 residues. The V gene's germline CDR1 is LGHNA and CDR2 YSLEER. V shed 4 bases and J shed 3 bases, with 20 bases lying between them. CDR3 loop: CASSPGHGWEKTDTQYF. The CDR3 DNA is TGCGCCAGCAGCCCAGGCCACGGATGGGAGAAAACAGATACGCAGTATTTT.

V gene TRBV10-3 combines with J gene TRBJ2-5, with TRBD2 identical over 7 bases. Germline CDR1 reads ENHRY; CDR2 reads SYGVKD. The V gene end was trimmed by 0 bases and the J gene end by 3 bases; junction bases not matched to a gene: 4. CDR3 length: 15 residues. The CDR3 loop reads CAISESASGEETQYF. The CDR3 region has the DNA TGTGCCATCAGTGAGTCAGCGAGCGGGGAAGAGACCCAGTACTTC.

The genes are TRBV9 and TRBJ2-7, with TRBD2 matching 9 bases. Germline CDR1 is SGDLS and CDR2 is YYNGEE. The CDR3 extends over 16 amino acids. V was clipped by 5 bases and J by 3 bases; unmatched bases: 12. For the CDR3, the DNA is TGTGCCAGCAGGAACCGACTAGCGGAAAATCTCTACGAGCAGTACTTC. Residues: CASRNRLAENLYEQYF.

The V and J genes are TRBV18 and TRBJ2-7; 9 bases are a match to TRBD1. Germline V gives CDR1 KGHSH, CDR2 LQKENI. This CDR3 has 15 residues. V shed 3 bases and J 3 bases; nucleotides not matched to a gene: 6. The CDR3 spells CASSPGQGRGYEQYF. DNA of the CDR3: TGTGCCAGCTCACCGGGACAGGGTCGGGGCTACGAGCAGTACTTC.

The rearrangement joins TRBV7-6 to TRBJ2-1; a weak D match, TRBD2 (7 bases). Germline CDR1 and CDR2: SGHVS and FNYEAQ. The CDR3 spans 18 residues. V lost 2 bases, J lost 2 bases, and 19 bases lay in between. CDR3: CASSLFIARGAAYNEQFF. CDR3 sequence (DNA): TGTGCCAGCAGCTTATTCATTGCCCGGGGGGCAGCCTACAATGAGCAGTTCTTC.

This clone has only a few counts. The V call is TRBV3-1 (or the pseudogene TRBV3-2), the J call TRBJ2-7; weak D call: TRBD1 (6 bases). Trimming shortened V by 0 bases and J by 2 bases, and 11 bases separated the two germline ends. Germline CDR1 and CDR2: LGHDT and YNNKEL (reference sequence). CDR3 size: 15 residues. DNA for the CDR3: TGTGCCAGCAGCCAAGATGGCAGGGGCACCTACGAGCAGTACTTC. Encoded protein: CASSQDGRGTYEQYF.